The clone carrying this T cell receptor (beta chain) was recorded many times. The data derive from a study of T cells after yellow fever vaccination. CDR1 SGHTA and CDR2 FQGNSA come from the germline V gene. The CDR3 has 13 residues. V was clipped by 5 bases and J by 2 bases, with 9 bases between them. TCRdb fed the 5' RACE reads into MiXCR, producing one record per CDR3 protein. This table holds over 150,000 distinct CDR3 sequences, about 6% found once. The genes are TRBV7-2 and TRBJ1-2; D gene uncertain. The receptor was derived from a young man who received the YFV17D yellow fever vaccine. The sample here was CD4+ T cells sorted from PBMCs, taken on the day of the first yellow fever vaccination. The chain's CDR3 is CASSLLGNYGYTF. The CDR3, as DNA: TGTGCCAGCAGCCTCCTCGGGAACTATGGCTACACCTTC.